Below, 12 T cell receptor beta chains from the same sample are listed, as sequenced in a study of cytomegalovirus exposure and HLA in healthy donors. This table comes from immunoSEQ multiplex PCR, and its TCRdb copy is limited to in-frame clones, with some not included. Of roughly 68,000 clones listed, around 96% were seen once; the top ten hold 4.5%. The sequenced material came from PBMCs. These receptors were taken from a woman aged 18-29 years in good health and CMV-seropositive.

This rearrangement joins TRBV25-1 to TRBJ2-1; D ambiguous. This CDR3 is built from 14 residues. Trimming removed 4 bases from V and 1 base from J, with 8 bases in between. From germline, CDR1 is MGHDK and CDR2 SYGVNS. CDR3 loop: CASSGPRSYNEQFF. As DNA, the CDR3 is TGTGCCAGCAGTGGGCCTAGGTCCTACAATGAGCAGTTCTTC.

V gene TRBV14 combines with J gene TRBJ2-3; 9 bases fit TRBD2. This CDR3 is built from 16 residues. CDR1 is SGHDN and CDR2 is FVKESK in the germline V gene. The J segment lost 5 bases and the V segment lost 2 bases, leaving 8 bases of the junction unmatched. In nucleotides, the CDR3 is TGTGCCAGCAGCCAAAATAGCGGGAGAGTGGGAGATACGCAGTATTTT. It is translated as CASSQNSGRVGDTQYF.

V gene TRBV6-5 combines with J gene TRBJ2-6, with D tentatively TRBD2 (5 bases). V was clipped by 6 bases and J by 0 bases, with 9 bases between them. The CDR3 covers 15 residues. Germline V CDR1 and CDR2: MNHEY, SVGAGI. CDR3 sequence reads: CASRGLSSGANVLTF. CDR3 DNA sequence: TGTGCCAGCAGAGGACTTAGCTCTGGGGCCAACGTCCTGACTTTC.

This chain joins TRBV7-9 and TRBJ2-1; weak D call: TRBD1 (5 bases). V was cut by 0 bases and J by 6 bases, with 9 bases left in between. CDR1 and CDR2 (germline): SEHNR, FQNEAQ (reference sequence). The CDR3 totals 14 residues. The CDR3 here is CASSLAAGRNEQFF. The CDR3 coding sequence is TGTGCCAGCAGCTTAGCGGCAGGGCGCAATGAGCAGTTCTTC.

This clone was counted a single time. The rearrangement uses TRBV30 and TRBJ2-1; TRBD2 aligns across 7 bases. Looked up from germline, CDR1 is GTSNPN and CDR2 is SVGIG (reference sequence). The CDR3 consists of 15 residues. The V and J ends lost 0 bases and 5 bases, in that order; junction bases with no gene match: 7. In DNA form, the CDR3 reads TGTGCCTGGAGTGTAGGCGGGAGCATGAACAATGAGCAGTTCTTC. Amino acid sequence: CAWSVGGSMNNEQFF. Supplemented by reference TRBV30 and TRBJ2-1, the full variable domain reads SQTIHQWPATLVQPVGSPLSLECTVEGTSNPNLYWYRQAAGRGLQLLFYSVGIGQISSEVPQNLSASRPQDRQFILSSKKLLLSDSGFYLCAWSVGGSMNNEQFFGPGTRLTVL.

This sequence joins TRBV7-9 and TRBJ2-7; D is possibly TRBD2 (6 bases). Germline V gene data show CDR1 as SEHNR and CDR2 as FQNEAQ (reference sequence). V dropped 5 bases and J dropped 0 bases, with 14 bases sitting between them. CDR3 length equals 15 residues. CDR3: CASSNIAALSYEQYF. CDR3 coding DNA: TGTGCCAGCAGCAACATAGCGGCCCTCTCCTACGAGCAGTACTTC.

CDR3 in DNA: TGTGCCAGCAGCCAGATGTCTGAGACCCAGTACTTC. It specifies CASSQMSETQYF. The rearrangement joins TRBV5-6 to TRBJ2-5; D remains ambiguous. The CDR3 extends over 12 amino acids. Germline CDR1 reads SGHDT; CDR2 reads YYEEEE. With 4 bases removed from V and 5 bases from J, the gap between germline ends came to 9 bases.

The chain combines TRBV28 with TRBJ2-7; 9 nucleotides agree with TRBD1. The V and J ends lost 7 bases and 2 bases, in that order; junction bases with no gene match: 9. CDR1 MDHEN and CDR2 SYDVKM come from the germline V gene. The CDR3 is made up of 15 amino acids. CDR3 protein: CASTRDREPPYEQYF. Here the CDR3 DNA reads TGTGCCAGCACCCGGGACAGGGAGCCCCCCTACGAGCAGTACTTC.

The chain employs TRBV21-1 and TRBJ2-7; TRBD2, the table's D call, was not compared with the DNA. TRBV21-1 is a known pseudogene. The CDR3 runs to 18 residues. CDR3 DNA: TGTGCCAGCAATCGCACTAGCGGGATTAGGGGGTTCTCCTACGAGCAGTACTTC. Amino acid sequence: CASNRTSGIRGFSYEQYF.

The chain joins TRBV4-2 to TRBJ2-3; tentative D call: TRBD2 (6 bases). V dropped 0 bases and J dropped 5 bases, with 6 bases sitting between them. The CDR3 consists of 13 residues. CDR1 is LGHNA, CDR2 YNFKEQ, per germline. The CDR3 DNA follows: TGTGCCAGCAGCCAAGAGGAGGGAGATACGCAGTATTTT. This encodes CASSQEEGDTQYF.

The chain combines TRBV4-1 with TRBJ2-5; no definite D call. The V end lost 1 base, the J end lost 1 base, and 7 bases lay between the germline ends. The CDR3 spans 14 residues. CDR1 and CDR2 (germline): MGHRA, YSYEKL. The CDR3 here is CASSQVRGQETQYF. The CDR3 nucleotides read TGCGCCAGCAGCCAAGTGCGCGGCCAAGAGACCCAGTACTTC.

The V gene is TRBV7-9, the J gene TRBJ1-4; D is unresolved. V lost 7 bases and J lost 3, with 15 bases in between. CDR3 length: 15 residues. Germline V gene sequence: CDR1 SEHNR, CDR2 FQNEAQ (reference sequence). The DNA of the CDR3 is TGTGCCAGCAACGCCCTGGGCAGTTCTAATGAAAAACTGTTTTTT. Residues: CASNALGSSNEKLFF.